Presented here are 31 T cell receptor beta chains from one specimen sequenced in a study of blood T cells in healthy people across ages. The authors ran a second PCR of about 7 to 11 cycles using a sample-barcoded 5' primer and a J-beta primer mix. TCRdb re-called the 5' RACE reads through MiXCR, storing one row per CDR3 protein. The table records more than 650,000 distinct CDR3 sequences, around a fifth of them present only once. Sequences were obtained from blood. The receptors were sampled from a man in his sixties or seventies in good health.

V and J are TRBV6-6 and TRBJ1-5; D perhaps matches TRBD1 (5 bases). Germline loops: CDR1 MNHNY, CDR2 SVGAGI (reference sequence). CDR3 length: 15 residues. V lost 7 bases to trimming and J lost 2 bases, with 15 bases between them. The CDR3 loop is CASNAWGDGNQPQHF. CDR3 DNA sequence: TGTGCCAGCAACGCCTGGGGGGACGGCAATCAGCCCCAGCATTTT.

V usage is TRBV5-6 and J usage is TRBJ1-1; 12 bases agree with TRBD1. The CDR3 covers 16 residues. Germline assignment: CDR1 SGHDT and CDR2 YYEEEE. Trimming removed 0 bases from V and 7 bases from J; junction bases left unmatched: 7. The CDR3 DNA is TGTGCCAGCAGCTTGGGGGACAGGGGGCCGGTATTTGAAGCTTTCTTT. This gives the protein CASSLGDRGPVFEAFF.

V usage is TRBV11-1 and J usage is TRBJ1-6; 11 bases match TRBD1. Germline CDR1 and CDR2: SGHAT and FQDESV (reference sequence). V was pared by 2 bases and J by 5 bases, with 14 bases of the junction left unmatched. This CDR3 has 20 amino acids. DNA for the CDR3: TGTGCCAGCAGCTTAAGGCGTACCCGGGACAGGGGGGATGATAATTCACCCCTCCACTTT. Amino acid sequence: CASSLRRTRDRGDDNSPLHF.

This clonotype was observed a handful of times. The chain recombines TRBV3-1 with TRBJ1-2; tentative D call: TRBD1 (5 bases). There are 14 residues in the CDR3. Looked up from germline, CDR1 is LGHDT and CDR2 is YNNKEL (reference sequence). The V end lost 1 base, the J end lost 8 bases, and 14 bases lay between the germline ends. The CDR3 sequence: CASSQGTQGQGYTF. Here the CDR3 DNA reads TGTGCCAGCAGCCAAGGTACGCAGGGCCAAGGCTACACCTTC.

V usage is TRBV25-1 and J usage is TRBJ2-7, with D perhaps TRBD2 (6 bases). Matching the DNA end better, TRBJ2-5 makes the J call doubtful. CDR1 and CDR2 (germline): MGHDK, SYGVNS. The CDR3 runs to 13 residues. CDR3 nucleotide sequence: TGTGCCAGCAGTGTTCAGGGAGGAGAGACCCAGTACTTC. Translating gives CASSVQGGETQYF.

Only a few counts were recorded for this clonotype. V is TRBV29-1 and J is TRBJ2-3, with D possibly matching TRBD1 (6 bases). Germline assignment: CDR1 SQVTM and CDR2 ANQGSEA. The ends were cut back, 2 bases at V and 9 bases at J, with 9 bases in the middle. The CDR3 length is 11 residues. CDR3: CSVENRATQYF. The CDR3 region has the DNA TGCAGCGTTGAAAACAGGGCCACGCAGTATTTT.

This clonotype was counted only a few times. The genes are TRBV28 and TRBJ2-7; 15 nucleotides match TRBD2. Germline V gene data show CDR1 as MDHEN and CDR2 as SYDVKM. Trimming cost V 2 bases and J 0 bases; bases outside gene matches: 2. The CDR3 loop spans 17 amino acids. The CDR3 bases are TGTGCCAGCAGTTTAGGACTAGCGGGAGGGTCCTCCTACGAGCAGTACGTC. Protein: CASSLGLAGGSSYEQYV.

The chain is built from TRBV5-1 and TRBJ1-1, with TRBD1 matching over 7 bases. V lost 7 bases to trimming and J lost 3 bases; unmatched junction nucleotides: 12. This CDR3 contains 15 residues. Germline values: CDR1 SGHRS, CDR2 YFSETQ. The CDR3, as DNA: TGCGCCAGCTCCGAGGAGGGGGCGCTTTACACTGAAGCTTTCTTT. Translation gives CASSEEGALYTEAFF.

This clonotype was recorded at least ten times. The V call is TRBV4-1, the J call TRBJ2-3; D tentatively reads TRBD1 or TRBD2 (5 bases each). CDR1 is MGHRA, CDR2 YSYEKL, per germline. Trimming removed 0 bases from V and 1 base from J, with 8 bases in between. CDR3 length: 15 amino acids. The DNA of the CDR3 is TGCGCCAGCAGCCAAGATTGGGACGGCACAGATACGCAGTATTTT. The encoded protein is CASSQDWDGTDTQYF.

The chain carries TRBV5-1 and TRBJ2-2; 7 bases line up with TRBD1. Germline CDR1 reads SGHRS; CDR2 reads YFSETQ. This CDR3 is 13 amino acids long. Trimming took 4 bases from V and 7 from J; bases not matched to a gene: 4. CDR3 DNA sequence: TGCGCCAGCAGCGACAGGGTTGACGGGGAGCTGTTTTTT. Translation gives CASSDRVDGELFF.

This clonotype was observed a handful of times. The chain is built from TRBV9 and TRBJ1-4; D is unresolved. This CDR3 contains 15 residues. In germline, CDR1 is SGDLS, CDR2 YYNGEE. Trimming shortened V by 2 bases and J by 0 bases, and 8 bases separated the two germline ends. The CDR3 here is CASSVGVATNEKLFF. CDR3 coding DNA: TGTGCCAGCAGCGTTGGGGTGGCAACTAATGAAAAACTGTTTTTT.

This clonotype has only a few counts. CDR3 in amino acids: CSVDGGFYGYTF. CDR3 nucleotides: TGCAGCGTTGATGGGGGGTTTTATGGCTACACCTTC. V and J are TRBV29-1 and TRBJ1-2, with D tentatively TRBD1 (5 bases). The CDR3 extends over 12 amino acids. V lost 3 bases and J lost 5, with 10 bases in between. Germline V gene sequence: CDR1 SQVTM, CDR2 ANQGSEA. The complete variable domain, with remaining parts taken from reference TRBV29-1 and TRBJ1-2, reads SAVISQKPSRDICQRGTSLTIQCQVDSQVTMMFWYRQQPGQSLTLIATANQGSEATYESGFVIDKFPISRPNLTFSTLTVSNMSPEDSSIYLCSVDGGFYGYTFGSGTRLTVV.

This chain uses TRBV20-1 with TRBJ2-1; TRBD1 is a possible D gene (5 bases). The DNA end favors TRBJ2-5, so the J call may be wrong. The CDR3 consists of 12 residues. Germline loops: CDR1 DFQATT, CDR2 SNEGSKA (reference sequence). In DNA, the CDR3 is TGCAGTGTTCCACGTAGGGGAGAGACCCAGTACTTC. This gives the protein CSVPRRGETQYF.

The chain couples TRBV3-1 to TRBJ1-1; no firm D call. The CDR3 has 13 residues. Between the trimmed V and J ends, which lost 2 bases and 4 bases, there was a span of 8 bases. Per germline, CDR1 LGHDT and CDR2 YNNKEL (reference sequence). Here the CDR3 reads CASSQKTGTEAFF. CDR3 in DNA: TGTGCCAGCAGCCAAAAAACGGGCACTGAAGCTTTCTTT.

Only a few counts were recorded for this clonotype. The chain links TRBV19 to TRBJ1-1; D not resolved. V was clipped by 3 bases and J by 5 bases, with 19 bases between them. Germline CDR1 reads LNHDA; CDR2 reads SQIVND (reference sequence). The CDR3 is 16 residues long. This CDR3 reads CASSIFPTRMGTEAFF. In nucleotides, the CDR3 is TGTGCCAGTAGTATTTTCCCAACCAGAATGGGGACTGAAGCTTTCTTT.

A few counts support this clonotype. The rearrangement uses TRBV5-5 and TRBJ2-5; TRBD2 matches at 8 bases. CDR3 length: 15 amino acids. V trimming: 3 bases; J trimming: 5 bases; junction bases outside the gene matches: 9. CDR1 and CDR2 from the germline V gene are SGHKS and YYEKEE (reference sequence). The CDR3 DNA is TGTGCCAGCAGCTCCGGACTAGCCTCAGTGGAGACCCAGTACTTC. Translating it yields CASSSGLASVETQYF.

This clonotype was counted between two and nine times. V usage is TRBV18 and J usage is TRBJ1-4; possible D gene TRBD1, 5 bases. V was cut by 10 bases and J by 6 bases, with 15 bases left in between. The CDR3 extends over 13 amino acids. Germline V gives CDR1 KGHSH, CDR2 LQKENI. This CDR3 reads CATTGEVYEKLFF. CDR3 nucleotides: TGTGCCACGACGGGGGAGGTCTATGAAAAACTGTTTTTT.

This clonotype came up many times. The chain joins TRBV5-1 to TRBJ1-2; D gene unclear. The V and J ends lost 4 bases and 2 bases respectively, with 3 bases between them. The CDR3 length is 11 residues. Germline CDR1 is SGHRS and CDR2 is YFSETQ. In nucleotides, the CDR3 is TGCGCCAGCAGCGAAAACTATGGCTACACCTTC. Translation gives CASSENYGYTF.

This clonotype was counted a few times. The chain carries TRBV7-8 and TRBJ1-2; tentatively, D is TRBD1 (6 bases). The V gene lost 5 bases and the J gene lost 3 bases, with 19 bases spanning the gap. CDR1 and CDR2 (germline): SGHVS, FQNEAQ. This CDR3 has 16 residues. CDR3 nucleotides: TGTGCCAGCAGCCCCCCAAGGGGAAGGGGGGACTATGGCTACACCTTC. Its protein product is CASSPPRGRGDYGYTF.

About this clonotype: Sequence at one end of the junction differs from germline and may be a read error. The genes are TRBV2 and TRBJ2-2, with 9 bases fitting TRBD1. The CDR3 has 14 residues. Germline loops: CDR1 SNHLY, CDR2 FYNNEI. The DNA for the CDR3 is TGTACCAGCAGGGGACAGGGCTTCTCCGGGGAGCTGTTTTTT. This translates into CTSRGQGFSGELFF.

The rearrangement uses TRBV5-1 and TRBJ1-5; a possible D gene is TRBD1 (5 bases). Trimming removed 6 bases from V and 0 bases from J, with 13 bases in between. Germline V gene sequence: CDR1 SGHRS, CDR2 YFSETQ. This CDR3 spans 15 amino acids. CDR3 in DNA: TGCGCCAGCACCCCGACGGGGGGTAGCAATCAGCCCCAGCATTTT. Translating it yields CASTPTGGSNQPQHF. The full variable domain, completed using reference TRBV5-1 and TRBJ1-5, is KAGVTQTPRYLIKTRGQQVTLSCSPISGHRSVSWYQQTPGQGLQFLFEYFSETQRNKGNFPGRFSGRQFSNSRSEMNVSTLELGDSALYLCASTPTGGSNQPQHFGDGTRLSIL.

Turning to this clonotype: The junction does not match germline at one end; this may be a read error. The CDR3 DNA reads TGTGCCGGCAGTTACTCGGACAGGGCCATCTATGGCTACACCTTC. Protein: CAGSYSDRAIYGYTF. The chain recombines TRBV6-2 or TRBV6-3 with TRBJ1-2; 8 bases are shared with TRBD1. Germline V gene lookup returns CDR1 MNHEY and CDR2 SVGEGT. The CDR3 runs 15 residues.

V and J are TRBV7-6 and TRBJ1-1, with a tentative D call TRBD1 (6 bases). The CDR3 length is 14 residues. The germline CDR1 and CDR2 sequences are SGHVS and FNYEAQ. Trimming took 4 bases from V and 1 from J, leaving 10 bases between them. CDR3 bases: TGTGCCAGCAGCTCAGGGGACCCGAACACTGAAGCTTTCTTT. Translating it yields CASSSGDPNTEAFF.

This clonotype was found once. This chain joins TRBV27 and TRBJ1-5, with D maybe TRBD1 (5 bases). Trimming pared 2 bases from V and 6 bases from J, leaving 11 bases between. The CDR3 has 14 residues. The germline V gene has CDR1 MNHEY and CDR2 SMNVEV (reference sequence). CDR3 amino acids: CASSLRDGGQPQHF. CDR3 DNA sequence: TGTGCCAGCAGTTTAAGGGACGGGGGTCAGCCCCAGCATTTT.

This clonotype was counted a few times. A read error may produce the germline difference seen at one junction end. V and J are TRBV6-6 and TRBJ2-1, with 11 bases aligning to TRBD1. The better agreement between TRBJ2-5 and the DNA end casts doubt on the J call. The CDR3 length is 15 residues. The germline V gene encodes CDR1 MNHNY and CDR2 SVGAGI (reference sequence). DNA of the CDR3: TGTGCCAACAGTTACCGGGACAGGGGGTATGAGACCCAGTACTTC. It translates to CANSYRDRGYETQYF.

This clonotype was seen a few times. The chain couples TRBV6-6 to TRBJ2-5, with unresolved D. The ends were cut back, 0 bases at V and 2 bases at J, with 10 bases in the middle. Germline values: CDR1 MNHNY, CDR2 SVGAGI (reference sequence). The CDR3 runs 15 residues. CDR3: CASSYSRHTQETQYF. As DNA, the CDR3 is TGTGCCAGCAGTTACTCGAGGCACACACAAGAGACCCAGTACTTC.

The chain combines TRBV3-1 with TRBJ1-4; no clear D. This CDR3 is built from 13 residues. The germline V and J ends were trimmed by 0 bases and 6 bases, with 5 bases remaining between them. Germline-derived CDR1 and CDR2 are LGHDT and YNNKEL (reference sequence). CDR3 nucleotide sequence: TGTGCCAGCAGCCAAGACGTTTATGAAAAACTGTTTTTT. Amino acid sequence: CASSQDVYEKLFF.

This clonotype has only a few counts. CDR3 bases: TGTGCCAGCAGCCAAGGACTCGACACCTATAATTCACCCCTCCACTTT. It yields the protein CASSQGLDTYNSPLHF. The genes are TRBV3-1 and TRBJ1-6; D remains ambiguous. Germline V gene sequence: CDR1 LGHDT, CDR2 YNNKEL (reference sequence). The CDR3 totals 16 residues. V lost 1 base, J lost 2 bases, and 9 bases lay in between.

The table lists this clonotype with a few counts. The genes are TRBV7-2 and TRBJ2-2; TRBD2 might be the D (5 bases). Germline V CDR1 and CDR2: SGHTA, FQGNSA. The V and J ends lost 5 bases and 2 bases respectively, with 12 bases between them. The CDR3 runs 15 residues. CDR3: CASSGTGLNTGELFF. The CDR3 DNA reads TGTGCCAGCAGCGGTACCGGACTCAACACCGGGGAGCTGTTTTTT.

The rearrangement joins TRBV7-2 to TRBJ2-1, with D perhaps TRBD1 (5 bases). Germline CDR1 reads SGHTA; CDR2 reads FQGNSA. CDR3 length equals 13 residues. V lost 4 bases and J 11 bases, leaving 15 bases between the germline ends. CDR3 DNA sequence: TGTGCCAGCAGCTCAGGGCCGAACGATCAGCAGTTCTTC. Its translation is CASSSGPNDQQFF.

V usage is TRBV20-1 and J usage is TRBJ2-3; TRBD1 is a possible D gene (6 bases). Germline lookup yields CDR1 DFQATT and CDR2 SNEGSKA (reference sequence). The CDR3 loop spans 15 amino acids. V lost 6 bases, J lost 3 bases, and 19 bases lay in between. Here the CDR3 reads CSAQTGRGVTDTQYF. CDR3 coding DNA: TGCAGTGCACAAACAGGCAGGGGCGTAACAGATACGCAGTATTTT.